These 20 T cell receptor beta chains came from one sample sequenced in a study of cytomegalovirus exposure and HLA in healthy donors. Primers included in the PCR were 60 Vbeta and 13 Jbeta primers. TCRdb keeps only in-frame clones here, not all; method: immunoSEQ multiplex PCR. The data show about 94,000 clones, with around 76% seen just once and about 7% held by the top ten. Sample: PBMCs. These receptors originate from a middle-aged man in good health and CMV-seropositive.

This chain joins TRBV15 and TRBJ1-5, with 9 bases matching TRBD1. The CDR3 has 17 residues. J was trimmed by 7 bases and V by 2 bases; bases with no gene match: 12. Germline CDR1 is LNHNV and CDR2 is YYDKDF (reference sequence). The CDR3 sequence: CATSRLPGQGKEQPQHF. DNA for the CDR3: TGTGCCACCAGCAGACTCCCGGGACAGGGTAAGGAACAGCCCCAGCATTTT. Looking up the rest from reference TRBV15 and TRBJ1-5 gives the full variable domain: DAMVIQNPRYQVTQFGKPVTLSCSQTLNHNVMYWYQQKSSQAPKLLFHYYDKDFNNEADTPDNFQSRRPNTSFCFLDIRSPGLGDTAMYLCATSRLPGQGKEQPQHFGDGTRLSIL.

The chain links TRBV28 to TRBJ1-4; no definite D call. V lost 8 bases and J 0 bases, leaving 7 bases between the germline ends. CDR3 length equals 13 residues. Germline V CDR1 and CDR2: MDHEN, SYDVKM. The CDR3 DNA reads TGTGCCAGCCTCCCAGCAACTAATGAAAAACTGTTTTTT. Amino acids: CASLPATNEKLFF.

This clone came up a few times. The rearrangement joins TRBV18 to TRBJ1-5; 7 bases agree with TRBD1. Germline assignment: CDR1 KGHSH and CDR2 LQKENI. V shed 3 bases, J shed 7 bases, and the junction held 12 bases outside the gene matches. This CDR3 is 16 amino acids long. The CDR3 loop reads CASSPYRQGREQPQHF. CDR3 in DNA: TGTGCCAGCTCACCTTATCGACAGGGAAGAGAGCAGCCCCAGCATTTT.

The CDR3 loop reads CASSPTSGSGYEQYF. CDR3 DNA sequence: TGTGCCAGCAGCCCGACTAGCGGGAGTGGCTACGAGCAGTACTTC. The V and J genes are TRBV9 and TRBJ2-7; TRBD2 matches at 12 bases. With V trimmed by 4 bases and J by 3 bases, 5 bases remained unmatched. The length of the CDR3 is 15 residues. Germline CDR1 and CDR2: SGDLS and YYNGEE.

This clone occurred a few times. The chain has TRBV10-3 and TRBJ1-5; no clear D. V lost 0 bases, J lost 7 bases, and 10 bases lay in between. Germline V gives CDR1 ENHRY, CDR2 SYGVKD. The CDR3 extends over 14 amino acids. The CDR3: CAISESRYGQPQHF. CDR3 bases: TGTGCCATCAGTGAGTCGAGGTACGGGCAGCCCCAGCATTTT.

This chain links TRBV28 with TRBJ2-7; unclear D gene. Trimming pared 6 bases from V and 7 bases from J, leaving 19 bases between. Germline CDR1 reads MDHEN; CDR2 reads SYDVKM. This CDR3 contains 14 residues. CDR3 DNA sequence: TGTGCCAGCAGACCCGAAAACACCCGCTTGGAGCAGTACTTC. Its protein is CASRPENTRLEQYF.

The CDR3: CASSPAGTHEQYF. The CDR3 region has the DNA TGTGCCAGCTCACCGGCAGGAACGCACGAGCAGTACTTC. The chain joins TRBV18 to TRBJ2-7; D is uncertain. Trimming shortened V by 3 bases and J by 5 bases, and 11 bases separated the two germline ends. This CDR3 comprises 13 residues. Germline V lookup: CDR1 KGHSH, CDR2 LQKENI.

J is TRBJ1-5 and V is TRBV19; 10 nucleotides align to TRBD1. V lost 4 bases and J lost 7; bases outside the gene matches: 7. The CDR3 spans 15 residues. Germline CDR1 and CDR2: LNHDA and SQIVND (reference sequence). The CDR3 coding sequence is TGTGCCAGTAGTAACGACAGGGGGCTACAGCAGCCCCAGCATTTT. As protein: CASSNDRGLQQPQHF.

The gene calls are TRBV5-1 and TRBJ1-6, with 9 bases that match TRBD1. V lost 0 bases and J lost 7; bases outside the gene matches: 8. CDR1 is SGHRS and CDR2 is YFSETQ in the germline V gene. CDR3 length equals 17 residues. The CDR3, as DNA: TGCGCCAGCAGCTTGGAGGCCGGACAGGGGAGGAATTCACCCCTCCACTTT. Translated, it gives CASSLEAGQGRNSPLHF.

The V call is TRBV19, the J call TRBJ1-2; 8 nucleotides line up with TRBD1. The junction had 17 bases not matched to a gene; V was cut back by 7 bases and J by 7 bases. Per germline, CDR1 LNHDA and CDR2 SQIVND (reference sequence). The CDR3 is 16 amino acids. CDR3 region: CASTAGTGRGLGGYTF. In DNA, the CDR3 is TGTGCCAGTACCGCCGGGACAGGTCGCGGGTTGGGTGGCTACACCTTC.

The rearrangement links TRBV2 to TRBJ1-6, with D possibly TRBD1 on 5 matching bases. The V end lost 6 bases, the J end lost 6 bases, and 18 bases lay between the germline ends. In germline, CDR1 is SNHLY, CDR2 FYNNEI. The CDR3 has 16 amino acids. CDR3 nucleotide sequence: TGTGCCAGCAGGGTTGGGGCACAACTAGCTAATTCACCCCTCCACTTT. Translating it yields CASRVGAQLANSPLHF.

The genes are TRBV5-1 and TRBJ2-7; D is possibly TRBD1 (6 bases). There are 13 residues in the CDR3. Per the germline V gene, CDR1 is SGHRS and CDR2 is YFSETQ. V was shortened by 4 bases and J by 6 bases, with 14 bases between the two germline ends. The CDR3 spells CASSRTDMPEQYF. The CDR3 DNA follows: TGCGCCAGCAGCCGGACAGATATGCCCGAGCAGTACTTC.

This sequence joins TRBV21-1 and TRBJ2-2; TRBD2 is the table's D call and was not checked against the DNA. TRBV21-1 is given as a pseudogene. This CDR3 is 16 amino acids long. The CDR3 coding sequence is TGTGCCAGCAGACCCCCCCCGGGACTGAACACCGGGGAGCTGTTTTTT. Translating gives CASRPPPGLNTGELFF.

V is TRBV6-5 and J is TRBJ2-7; maybe TRBD1 (5 bases). Germline values: CDR1 MNHEY, CDR2 SVGAGI. The CDR3 consists of 14 residues. V dropped 2 bases and J dropped 2 bases, with 10 bases sitting between them. CDR3 bases: TGTGCCAGCAGTTACCGGGCAGGGACCTACGAGCAGTACTTC. This encodes CASSYRAGTYEQYF.

The rearrangement uses TRBV18 and TRBJ1-2, with 10 bases aligning to TRBD1. The CDR3 covers 16 residues. Germline trimming cut 6 bases from V and 1 base from J; bases unmatched to any gene: 8. Germline V gives CDR1 KGHSH, CDR2 LQKENI. CDR3 loop: CASSTGQGTSNYGYTF. Written as DNA, the CDR3 is TGTGCCAGCTCGACGGGACAGGGGACTAGTAACTATGGCTACACCTTC.

The chain couples TRBV4-2 to TRBJ2-1; 12 bases are a match to TRBD1. CDR3 length equals 16 residues. Germline V gives CDR1 LGHNA, CDR2 YNFKEQ. The V segment lost 0 bases and the J segment 12 bases; nucleotides outside the gene matches: 9. The chain's CDR3 is CASSQEGTGGAAGQFF. As DNA, the CDR3 is TGTGCCAGCAGCCAAGAGGGGACAGGGGGCGCGGCGGGGCAGTTCTTC.

The chain recombines TRBV6-1 with TRBJ2-7; 8 nucleotides line up with TRBD1. The CDR3 runs 15 residues. Trimming cost V 6 bases and J 4 bases; bases outside gene matches: 11. CDR1 and CDR2 from the germline V gene are MNHNS and SASEGT. The CDR3 loop reads CASRSSPTGGYEQYF. CDR3 sequence (DNA): TGTGCCAGCAGATCCTCCCCCACAGGGGGTTACGAGCAGTACTTC.

The rearrangement links TRBV6-6 to TRBJ2-7; TRBD2 is a possible D gene (5 bases). The V end was cut by 3 bases, the J end by 6 bases, with 15 bases between. The CDR3 has 14 residues. Germline V gene data show CDR1 as MNHNY and CDR2 as SVGAGI (reference sequence). DNA for the CDR3: TGTGCCAGCAGTTATGATGGAGGTGGCGTCGAGCAGTACTTC. Translation: CASSYDGGGVEQYF.

The chain joins TRBV2 to TRBJ2-3; 9 nucleotides align to TRBD2. The junction had 13 bases not matched to a gene; V was cut back by 5 bases and J by 7 bases. This CDR3 is built from 16 residues. CDR1 and CDR2 from the germline V gene are SNHLY and FYNNEI. The CDR3 here is CASSSPGRGGRYTQYF. CDR3 in DNA: TGTGCCAGCAGTTCCCCCGGGCGGGGGGGCCGTTATACGCAGTATTTT.

This chain connects TRBV7-2 to TRBJ2-5; tentative D call: TRBD2 (5 bases). This CDR3 contains 13 residues. The germline V gene encodes CDR1 SGHTA and CDR2 FQGNSA. V lost 5 bases to trimming and J lost 2 bases, with 9 bases between them. Written as DNA, the CDR3 is TGTGCCAGCAGCCGCGGGCTTCAAGAGACCCAGTACTTC. This sequence encodes CASSRGLQETQYF.